This T cell receptor (beta chain) was identified during a study of radiation and T cells in renal cell carcinoma. Regarding the study as a whole: From baseline, blood top tumor clonotypes peaked at 2 weeks post-radiation.

Germline CDR1 reads LNHNV; CDR2 reads YYDKDF (reference sequence). There are 13 residues in the CDR3. V shed 0 bases and J shed 4 bases, with 6 bases lying between them. As regards this clone: Its antigen is unidentified.

Libraries were prepared by immunoSEQ multiplex PCR; TCRdb keeps only in-frame clonotypes and omits some of them. The table shows around 180,000 clones, with about 88% occurring only once. Described time point: blood 4 weeks post-SBRT, at nephrectomy. Documented treatment: 15 Gy SBRT to primary tumor, nephrectomy 4 weeks later. Radiation-treated patients gave blood at baseline, week 2 and week 4. This chain connects TRBV15 to TRBJ2-5; D is unclear. The sequences come from blood, collected from a patient whose treatment included radiotherapy and nephrectomy. This clonotype originated in a woman aged 45-59 years with renal cell carcinoma. CDR3 nucleotides: TGTGCCACCAGCAGAGATTGGGGAGAGACCCAGTACTTC. This encodes CATSRDWGETQYF.